This is a list of T cell receptor beta chains from one sample in a study of OX40 agonist ivuxolimab in advanced cancers. The assay was immunoSEQ multiplex PCR, and TCRdb's table has in-frame clones only and misses some. The sample lists around 60,000 clones, 65% to 85% occurring once. The sample consisted of CD4+ or CD8+ T cells sorted from blood, taken in a trial of the OX40 agonist ivuxolimab. Receptors originate from an adult with an advanced solid tumor such as melanoma, head and neck, liver or kidney cancer. The CDR3 runs from the conserved cysteine through the conserved F or W. D genes are given only for firm matches. Rows may omit the clone size; those that give it use once, few, many or a size class.

clone_size,j_call,v_call,d_call,cdr3_aa,cdr3_nt
NA,TRBJ1-5,TRBV2,NA,CASSPRYDSGNQPQHF,TGTGCCAGCAGCCCCCGCTATGACTCGGGCAATCAGCCCCAGCATTTT
few,TRBJ1-2,TRBV6-1,NA,CASSLRTYGDYGYTF,TGTGCCAGCAGTCTCCGGACATACGGCGACTATGGCTACACCTTC
NA,TRBJ2-6,TRBV4-1,NA,CASSQNPPGAGANVLTF,TGCGCCAGCAGCCAAAACCCCCCCGGGGCTGGGGCCAACGTCCTGACTTTC
NA,TRBJ2-7,TRBV7-2,NA,CASSPQGTPRVYEQYF,TGTGCCAGCAGCCCCCAAGGGACTCCGCGAGTCTACGAGCAGTACTTC
once,TRBJ1-4,TRBV6-6,NA,CASSPGKRGGNEKLFF,TGTGCCAGCAGTCCAGGCAAACGAGGGGGTAATGAAAAACTGTTTTTT
NA,TRBJ2-1,TRBV21-1,NA,CASSKGSGGNEQFF,TGTGCCAGCAGCAAAGGTAGCGGGGGCAATGAGCAGTTCTTC
NA,TRBJ2-7,TRBV6-1,NA,CASSEAGGNTYEQYF,TGTGCCAGCAGTGAAGCTGGGGGGAATACCTACGAGCAGTACTTC
NA,TRBJ2-3,TRBV9,NA,CASSPRDSPLTDTQYF,TGTGCCAGCAGCCCGCGGGATTCCCCCCTCACAGATACGCAGTATTTT
once,TRBJ1-4,TRBV4-1,NA,CASSLTYGEKLFF,TGCGCCAGCAGCCTAACGTATGGTGAAAAACTGTTTTTT
NA,TRBJ2-3,TRBV7-2,NA,CASSLSPSTDTQYF,TGTGCCAGCAGCTTATCACCCTCCACAGATACGCAGTATTTT
NA,TRBJ2-2,TRBV19,TRBD1,CASSIEVGQGWGGELFF,TGTGCCAGTAGTATAGAGGTGGGACAGGGATGGGGCGGGGAGCTGTTTTTT
NA,TRBJ2-1,TRBV5-1,NA,CASSFETEDNEQFF,TGCGCCAGCAGCTTCGAGACCGAAGACAATGAGCAGTTCTTC
NA,TRBJ2-4,TRBV30,NA,CAWSLRGLLAKNIQYF,TGTGCCTGGAGTTTAAGGGGCTTATTAGCCAAAAACATTCAGTACTTC
NA,TRBJ1-3,TRBV7-2,NA,CASSLDGWGSSGNTIYF,TGTGCCAGCAGCTTAGACGGGTGGGGGAGCTCTGGAAACACCATATATTTT
NA,TRBJ2-1,TRBV7-6,NA,CASSLDEAGKQFF,TGTGCCAGCAGCTTAGATGAAGCCGGTAAGCAGTTCTTC
NA,TRBJ2-7,TRBV2,NA,CASSELGTGYEQYF,TGTGCCAGCAGTGAACTAGGGACGGGGTACGAGCAGTACTTC
NA,TRBJ2-6,TRBV7-6,NA,CASSLMANVLTF,TGTGCCAGCAGCTTAATGGCCAACGTCCTGACTTTC
NA,TRBJ1-2,TRBV4-2,NA,CASSQDRAGGGYTF,TGTGCCAGCAGCCAAGATAGGGCAGGTGGTGGCTACACCTTC
NA,TRBJ2-6,TRBV7-2,NA,CASSLTWGANVLTF,TGTGCCAGCAGCTTAACCTGGGGCGCCAACGTCCTGACTTTC
NA,TRBJ2-6,TRBV11-1,NA,CASSSPYASGANVLTF,TGTGCCAGCAGCTCGCCCTACGCGTCTGGGGCCAACGTCCTGACTTTC
NA,TRBJ2-3,TRBV6-1,NA,CASEDGRRTTDTQYF,TGTGCCAGTGAAGATGGCCGCCGGACCACAGATACGCAGTATTTT
few,TRBJ1-5,TRBV7-6,NA,CASSFSGQPQHF,TGTGCCAGCAGCTTTTCGGGTCAGCCCCAGCATTTT
NA,TRBJ2-1,TRBV5-1,TRBD2,CASSLDSGRAQEQFF,TGCGCCAGCAGCTTGGATAGCGGGAGGGCCCAGGAGCAGTTCTTC
NA,TRBJ2-7,TRBV11-2,NA,CASSPSTAYEQYF,TGTGCCAGCAGCCCCTCGACCGCCTACGAGCAGTACTTC
once,TRBJ2-1,TRBV18,TRBD2,CASSPTGGSSYNEQFF,TGTGCCAGCTCACCAACGGGGGGGAGCTCCTACAATGAGCAGTTCTTC
once,TRBJ2-7,TRBV6-5,NA,CASSPSGRGSYEQYF,TGTGCCAGCAGTCCTTCGGGGCGGGGCTCCTACGAGCAGTACTTC
NA,TRBJ2-1,TRBV18,NA,CASSPTGDSYNEQFF,TGTGCCAGCTCACCTACAGGAGACTCCTACAATGAGCAGTTCTTC
NA,TRBJ2-7,TRBV11-2,NA,CASSLGLILSYEQYF,TGTGCCAGCAGCTTAGGTCTAATTCTCTCCTACGAGCAGTACTTC
NA,TRBJ2-7,TRBV11-3,NA,CASSLGHPYEQYF,TGTGCCAGCAGCTTAGGACACCCTTACGAGCAGTACTTC